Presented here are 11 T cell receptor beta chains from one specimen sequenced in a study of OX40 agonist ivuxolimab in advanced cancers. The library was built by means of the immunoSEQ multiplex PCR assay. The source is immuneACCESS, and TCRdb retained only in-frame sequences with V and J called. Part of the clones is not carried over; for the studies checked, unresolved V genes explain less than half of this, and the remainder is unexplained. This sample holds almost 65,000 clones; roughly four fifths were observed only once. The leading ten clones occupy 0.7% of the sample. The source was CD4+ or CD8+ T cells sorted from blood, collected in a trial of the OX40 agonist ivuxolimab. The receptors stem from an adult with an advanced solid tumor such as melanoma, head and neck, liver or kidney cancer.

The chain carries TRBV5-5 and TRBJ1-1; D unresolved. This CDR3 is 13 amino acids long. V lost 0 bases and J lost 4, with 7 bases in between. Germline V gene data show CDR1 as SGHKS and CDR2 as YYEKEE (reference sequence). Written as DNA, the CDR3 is TGTGCCAGCAGCTTGGACATTCTCACTGAAGCTTTCTTT. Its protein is CASSLDILTEAFF.

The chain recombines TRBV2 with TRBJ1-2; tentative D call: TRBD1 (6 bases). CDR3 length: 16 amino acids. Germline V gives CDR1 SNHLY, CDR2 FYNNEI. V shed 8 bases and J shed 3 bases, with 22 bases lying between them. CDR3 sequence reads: CASLGDISAGDYGYTF. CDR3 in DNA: TGTGCCAGCTTGGGGGACATCTCGGCTGGCGACTATGGCTACACCTTC.

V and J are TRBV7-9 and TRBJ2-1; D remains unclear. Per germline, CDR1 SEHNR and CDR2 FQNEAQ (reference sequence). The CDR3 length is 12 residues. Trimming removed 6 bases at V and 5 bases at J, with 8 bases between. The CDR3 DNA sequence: TGTGCCAGCAGTCGGGTGAACAATGAGCAGTTCTTC. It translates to CASSRVNNEQFF.

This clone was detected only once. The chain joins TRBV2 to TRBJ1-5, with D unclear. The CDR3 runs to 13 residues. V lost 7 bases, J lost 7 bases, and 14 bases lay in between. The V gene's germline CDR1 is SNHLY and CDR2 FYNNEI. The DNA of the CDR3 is TGTGCCAGCAATACAGCACGGGAGCAGCCCCAGCATTTT. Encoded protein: CASNTAREQPQHF.

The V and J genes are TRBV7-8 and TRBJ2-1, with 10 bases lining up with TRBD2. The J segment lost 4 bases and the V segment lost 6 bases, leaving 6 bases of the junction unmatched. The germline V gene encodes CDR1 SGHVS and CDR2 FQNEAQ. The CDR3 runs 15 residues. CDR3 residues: CASRSGLAEYNEQFF. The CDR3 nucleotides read TGTGCCAGCAGATCAGGACTAGCGGAGTACAATGAGCAGTTCTTC.

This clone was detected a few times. The CDR3 DNA reads as TGTGCCAGCAGCGTAGAGGTAACAGGGGGTGACTATGGCTACACCTTC. This encodes CASSVEVTGGDYGYTF. V usage is TRBV9 and J usage is TRBJ1-2; TRBD1 agrees at 8 bases. With V trimmed by 0 bases and J by 3 bases, 7 bases remained unmatched. There are 16 residues in the CDR3. Germline V gene lookup returns CDR1 SGDLS and CDR2 YYNGEE.

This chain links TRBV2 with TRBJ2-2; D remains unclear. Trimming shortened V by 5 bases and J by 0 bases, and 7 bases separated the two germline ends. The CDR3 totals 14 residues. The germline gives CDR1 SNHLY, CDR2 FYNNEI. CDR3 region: CASSLLSNTGELFF. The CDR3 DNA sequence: TGTGCCAGCAGTCTGTTGTCGAACACCGGGGAGCTGTTTTTT.

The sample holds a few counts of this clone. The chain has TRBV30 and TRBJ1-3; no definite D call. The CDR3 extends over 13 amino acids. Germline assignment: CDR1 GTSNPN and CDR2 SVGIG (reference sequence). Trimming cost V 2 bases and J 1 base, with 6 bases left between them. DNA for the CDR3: TGTGCCTGGAGTAAGGGTTCTGGAAACACCATATATTTT. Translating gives CAWSKGSGNTIYF.

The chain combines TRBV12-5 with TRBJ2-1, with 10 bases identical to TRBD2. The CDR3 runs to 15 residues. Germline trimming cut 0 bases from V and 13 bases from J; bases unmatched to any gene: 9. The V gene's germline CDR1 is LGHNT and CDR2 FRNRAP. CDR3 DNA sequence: TGTGCTAGTGGTTTGGTACAGGCTAGCGGGAGTGAACAGTTCTTC. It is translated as CASGLVQASGSEQFF.

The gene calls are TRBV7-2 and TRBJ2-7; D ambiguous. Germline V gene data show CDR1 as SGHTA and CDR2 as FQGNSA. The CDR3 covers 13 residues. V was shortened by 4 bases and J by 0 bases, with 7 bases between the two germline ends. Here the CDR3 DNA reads TGTGCCAGCAGCTCTACGAGCTCCTACGAGCAGTACTTC. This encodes CASSSTSSYEQYF.

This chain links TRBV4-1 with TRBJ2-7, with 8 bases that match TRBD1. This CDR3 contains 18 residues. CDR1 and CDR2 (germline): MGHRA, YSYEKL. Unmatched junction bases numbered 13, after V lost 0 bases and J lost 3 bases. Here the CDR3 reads CASSQDPPQGARYYEQYF. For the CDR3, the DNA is TGCGCCAGCAGCCAAGACCCCCCCCAGGGGGCGCGTTACTACGAGCAGTACTTC.